This TCR beta chain is from a study of Ad26.COV2.S vaccination and SARS-CoV-2 variants. The treatment: roughly 20 received Ad26.COV2.S at low or high dose, single or two shots; about 5 received placebo; per-sample allocation not given. Sampling was performed 63 days after the first vaccine or placebo injection. The CDR3 is 15 residues long. Losses at the gene ends were 3 bases for V and 4 bases for J; bases not matched to a gene: 7. Germline V CDR1 and CDR2: SGHRS, YFSETQ. Profiled with immunoSEQ multiplex PCR; TCRdb holds only in-frame clones, not every one. The repertoire holds about 350,000 clones, with about 89% as singletons.

The source material was peripheral blood, sampled in a trial of Ad26.COV2.S vaccine versus placebo. The clonotype comes from a person aged 18-65 years who received the Ad26.COV2.S COVID-19 vaccine or a placebo. The chain couples TRBV5-1 to TRBJ2-1, with 7 positions matching TRBD1. The CDR3 nucleotides are TGCGCCAGCAGCTCAGAGGGGACAGTTTACAATGAGCAGTTCTTC. It specifies CASSSEGTVYNEQFF. The full variable domain, completed using reference TRBV5-1 and TRBJ2-1, is KAGVTQTPRYLIKTRGQQVTLSCSPISGHRSVSWYQQTPGQGLQFLFEYFSETQRNKGNFPGRFSGRQFSNSRSEMNVSTLELGDSALYLCASSSEGTVYNEQFFGPGTRLTVL.